This TCR beta chain was recorded in a study of Ad26.COV2.S vaccination and SARS-CoV-2 variants. Study-level results: Substantial breadth in spike-specific CD8+ and CD4+ T cell responses was reportedly seen after vaccination.

Treatment indicated: around 19 received Ad26.COV2.S at low or high dose, single or two shots; five or six received placebo; per-sample allocation not given. Vaccine and placebo recipients were sampled on day 63 after the first injection. Based in Boston, the donor was an adult of 18-55 years. A note on this clone: Antigen unknown.

Sequencing was performed with immunoSEQ multiplex PCR; in TCRdb, only in-frame clones are kept and a portion is missing. The table lists 350,000 to 500,000 clones, 75% to 95% of them singletons. The CDR3 is 15 residues long. Germline values: CDR1 SGHDT, CDR2 YYEEEE. V dropped 3 bases and J dropped 4 bases, with 17 bases sitting between them. This receptor was taken from a person between 18 and 60 years old who received the Ad26.COV2.S COVID-19 vaccine or a placebo. The chain recombines TRBV5-6 with TRBJ2-7, with a tentative D call TRBD1 (6 bases). Specimen: peripheral blood, collected in a trial of Ad26.COV2.S vaccine versus placebo. CDR3 DNA sequence: TGTGCCAGCAGCTCTGGGGGCTTGAGCCCGTACGAGCAGTACTTC. It codes for CASSSGGLSPYEQYF.